These 6 T cell receptor beta chains originate from one sample sequenced in a study of blood T cell repertoires in COVID-19. Sequencing was performed with immunoSEQ multiplex PCR; in TCRdb, only in-frame clones are kept and a portion is missing. This table holds 100,000 or so clones, around 87% found once. Sequencing was done on a sample of peripheral blood. The receptor set was obtained from a woman in her 30s with acute or convalescent COVID-19.

V and J are TRBV6-5 and TRBJ1-1; D may be TRBD1 (5 bases). Trimming pared 6 bases from V and 10 bases from J, leaving 12 bases between. There are 11 residues in the CDR3. Germline-derived CDR1 and CDR2 are MNHEY and SVGAGI. CDR3 in amino acids: CASSSGGAAFF. CDR3 DNA sequence: TGTGCCAGCAGCTCGGGGGGTGCAGCTTTCTTT.

The V gene is TRBV18, the J gene TRBJ1-5, with D maybe TRBD1 (5 bases). This CDR3 has 13 amino acids. Per germline, CDR1 KGHSH and CDR2 LQKENI. The ends were cut back, 1 base at V and 6 bases at J, with 7 bases in the middle. CDR3 sequence reads: CASSPLGGQPQHF. CDR3 coding DNA: TGTGCCAGCTCACCACTGGGGGGTCAGCCCCAGCATTTT.

The V and J genes are TRBV6-4 and TRBJ1-1; TRBD1 matches at 7 bases. Germline V lookup: CDR1 MRHNA, CDR2 SNTAGT. The J segment lost 2 bases and the V segment lost 6 bases, leaving 6 bases of the junction unmatched. CDR3 length: 14 amino acids. CDR3: CASRYRGFNTEAFF. CDR3 bases: TGTGCCAGCAGATACAGGGGCTTTAACACTGAAGCTTTCTTT.

This rearrangement joins TRBV5-1 to TRBJ1-1; a weak D match, TRBD1 (6 bases). The V and J ends lost 3 bases and 1 base respectively, with 13 bases between them. The CDR3 contains 15 residues. CDR1 and CDR2 from the germline V gene are SGHRS and YFSETQ. As DNA, the CDR3 is TGCGCCAGCAGCTCGGGGGGGACACCGAACACTGAAGCTTTCTTT. Translated: CASSSGGTPNTEAFF.

The chain joins TRBV7-3 to TRBJ2-1, with 8 bases lining up with TRBD1. Germline V CDR1 and CDR2: SGHTA, FQGTGA. V lost 5 bases and J lost 4; bases outside the gene matches: 4. CDR3 length: 14 residues. CDR3 sequence (DNA): TGTGCCAGCAGCCCAGGGGGCATGTACAATGAGCAGTTCTTC. It translates to CASSPGGMYNEQFF.

CDR3 nucleotides: TGTGCCAGCAGTTACGGGCGGGACAGCTCCTACGAGCAGTACTTC. As protein: CASSYGRDSSYEQYF. The rearrangement joins TRBV6-5 to TRBJ2-7; tentatively, D is TRBD1 (7 bases). This CDR3 region has 15 residues. Germline V lookup: CDR1 MNHEY, CDR2 SVGAGI. Between the trimmed V and J ends, which lost 2 bases and 0 bases, there was a span of 11 bases.